This T cell receptor beta chain was sequenced in a study of blood T cell repertoires in COVID-19. Whole-study context: Sample material is recorded as cDNA or gDNA derived from T cells, B-cell-depleted T cells, or PBMCs.

The V end was cut by 3 bases, the J end by 4 bases, with 18 bases between. The CDR3 loop spans 15 amino acids. The germline CDR1 and CDR2 sequences are DFQATT and SNEGSKA (reference sequence). Residents of about two dozen US areas, aged about 18 to 95 years, made up the participants. Sequencing used immunoSEQ multiplex PCR; TCRdb keeps in-frame clones, though not all of them. Of hundreds of thousands of clones listed, approximately 89% were seen once; the top ten hold 3.5% to 4%. Sequenced: PBMCs or T cells enriched from blood (not recorded which). The chain is built from TRBV20-1 and TRBJ1-2; D gene uncertain. This sequence was found in a woman under 40 with acute COVID-19. The CDR3 sequence: CSASSGNLRGYGYTF. The CDR3 region has the DNA TGCAGTGCTAGTTCCGGAAACCTTCGCGGCTATGGCTACACCTTC.